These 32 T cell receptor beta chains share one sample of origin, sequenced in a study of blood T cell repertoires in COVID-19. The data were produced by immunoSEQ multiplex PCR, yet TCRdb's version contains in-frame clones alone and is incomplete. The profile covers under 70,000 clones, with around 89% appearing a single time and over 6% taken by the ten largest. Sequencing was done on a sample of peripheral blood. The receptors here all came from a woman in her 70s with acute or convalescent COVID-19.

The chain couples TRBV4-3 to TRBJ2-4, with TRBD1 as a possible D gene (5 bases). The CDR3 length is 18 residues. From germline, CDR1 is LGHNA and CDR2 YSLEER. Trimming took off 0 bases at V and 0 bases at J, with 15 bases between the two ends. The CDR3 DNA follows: TGCGCCAGCAGCCAAGATTCCTCTAGACAGATAGCCAAAAACATTCAGTACTTC. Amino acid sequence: CASSQDSSRQIAKNIQYF.

CDR3 region: CASSSGVEAFF. The CDR3 region has the DNA TGTGCCAGCAGCTCAGGGGTTGAAGCTTTCTTT. The chain couples TRBV7-3 to TRBJ1-1, with TRBD1 as a possible D gene (6 bases). The CDR3 contains 11 residues. V dropped 4 bases and J dropped 7 bases, with 7 bases sitting between them. Germline V lookup: CDR1 SGHTA, CDR2 FQGTGA.

CDR3 protein: CASSLIQGYETQYF. CDR3 bases: TGTGCCAGCAGCTTGATACAGGGATACGAGACCCAGTACTTC. The V gene is TRBV7-2, the J gene TRBJ2-5, with TRBD1 as a possible D gene (6 bases). Trimming stripped 3 bases from V and 5 bases from J, with 13 bases between. CDR1 SGHTA and CDR2 FQGNSA come from the germline V gene. The CDR3 runs 14 residues.

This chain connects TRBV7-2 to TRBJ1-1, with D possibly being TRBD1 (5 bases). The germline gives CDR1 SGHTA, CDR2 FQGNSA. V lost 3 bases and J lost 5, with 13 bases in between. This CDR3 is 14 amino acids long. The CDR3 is CASSFDSKGTEAFF. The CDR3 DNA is TGTGCCAGCAGCTTTGACAGTAAGGGAACTGAAGCTTTCTTT.

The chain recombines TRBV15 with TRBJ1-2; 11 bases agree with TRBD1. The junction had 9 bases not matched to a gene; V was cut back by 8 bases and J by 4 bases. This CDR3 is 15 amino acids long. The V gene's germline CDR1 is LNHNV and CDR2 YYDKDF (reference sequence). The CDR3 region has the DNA TGTGCCACCCAAGAGGGGACAGGGGGGTTCTATGGCTACACCTTC. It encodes CATQEGTGGFYGYTF.

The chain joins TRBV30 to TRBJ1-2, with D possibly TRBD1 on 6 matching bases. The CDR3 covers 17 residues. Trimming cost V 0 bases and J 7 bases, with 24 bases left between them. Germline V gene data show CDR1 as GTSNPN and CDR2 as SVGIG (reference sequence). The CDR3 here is CAWSVPMGRGWIGGYTF. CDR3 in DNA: TGTGCCTGGAGTGTACCGATGGGCAGGGGATGGATTGGTGGCTACACCTTC.

CDR3 in DNA: TGTGCCAGCAGTTTACCCCGAGCCGAAGCTTTCTTT. The encoded protein is CASSLPRAEAFF. The chain links TRBV6-2 or TRBV6-3 to TRBJ1-1; D is undetermined. There are 12 residues in the CDR3. Per the germline V gene, CDR1 is MNHEY and CDR2 is SVGEGT. Trimming shortened V by 4 bases and J by 8 bases, and 11 bases separated the two germline ends.

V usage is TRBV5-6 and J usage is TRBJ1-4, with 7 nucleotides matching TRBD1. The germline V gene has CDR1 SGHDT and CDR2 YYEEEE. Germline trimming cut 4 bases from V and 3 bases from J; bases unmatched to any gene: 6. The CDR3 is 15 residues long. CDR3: CASSRMGQPNEKLFF. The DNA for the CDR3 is TGTGCCAGCAGCCGCATGGGACAGCCTAATGAAAAACTGTTTTTT.

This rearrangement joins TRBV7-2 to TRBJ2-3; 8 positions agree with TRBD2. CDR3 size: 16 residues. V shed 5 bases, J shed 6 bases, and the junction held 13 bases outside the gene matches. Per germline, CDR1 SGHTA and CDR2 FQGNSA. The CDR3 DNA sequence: TGTGCCAGCAGCCCCCAGCGGGGGCGGTTGGTTGATACGCAGTATTTT. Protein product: CASSPQRGRLVDTQYF.

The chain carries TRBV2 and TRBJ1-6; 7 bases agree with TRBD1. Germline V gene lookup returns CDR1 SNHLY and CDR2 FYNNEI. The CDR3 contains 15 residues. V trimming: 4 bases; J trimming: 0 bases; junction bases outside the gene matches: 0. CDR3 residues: CASSGDSSYNSPLHF. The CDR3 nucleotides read TGTGCCAGCAGTGGGGACAGCTCCTATAATTCACCCCTCCACTTT.

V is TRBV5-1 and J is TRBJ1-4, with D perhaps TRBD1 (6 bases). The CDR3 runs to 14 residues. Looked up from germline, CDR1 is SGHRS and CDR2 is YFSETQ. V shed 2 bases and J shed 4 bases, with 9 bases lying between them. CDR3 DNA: TGCGCCAGCAGCTTACAGGGCTTTAATGAAAAACTGTTTTTT. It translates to CASSLQGFNEKLFF.

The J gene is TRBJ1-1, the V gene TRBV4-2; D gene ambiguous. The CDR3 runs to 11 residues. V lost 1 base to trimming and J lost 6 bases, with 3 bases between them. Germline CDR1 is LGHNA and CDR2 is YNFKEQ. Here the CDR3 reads CASSQGAEAFF. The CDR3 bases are TGTGCCAGCAGCCAAGGAGCTGAAGCTTTCTTT.

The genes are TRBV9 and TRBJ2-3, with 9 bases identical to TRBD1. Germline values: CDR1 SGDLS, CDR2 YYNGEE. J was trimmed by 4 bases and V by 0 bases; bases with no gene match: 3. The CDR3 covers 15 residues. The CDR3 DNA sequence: TGTGCCAGCAGCGTAGCCGGGACAGGGCCAGATACGCAGTATTTT. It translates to CASSVAGTGPDTQYF.

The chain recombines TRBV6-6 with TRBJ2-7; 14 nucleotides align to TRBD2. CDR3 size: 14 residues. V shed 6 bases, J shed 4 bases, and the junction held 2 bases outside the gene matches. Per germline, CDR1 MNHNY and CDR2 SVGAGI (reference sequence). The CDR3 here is CASRWTSGRYEQYF. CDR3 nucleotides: TGTGCCAGCAGATGGACTAGCGGGAGGTACGAGCAGTACTTC.

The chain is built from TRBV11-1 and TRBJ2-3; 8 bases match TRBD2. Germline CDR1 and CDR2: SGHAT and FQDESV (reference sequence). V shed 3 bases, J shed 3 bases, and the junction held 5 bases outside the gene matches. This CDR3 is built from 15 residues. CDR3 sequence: CASSLASGPTDTQYF. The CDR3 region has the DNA TGTGCCAGCAGCTTGGCTAGCGGGCCTACAGATACGCAGTATTTT.

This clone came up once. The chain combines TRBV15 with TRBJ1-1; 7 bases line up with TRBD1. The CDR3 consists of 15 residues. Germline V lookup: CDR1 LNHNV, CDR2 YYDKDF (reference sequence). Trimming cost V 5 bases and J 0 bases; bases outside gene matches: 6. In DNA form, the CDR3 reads TGTGCCACCAGCCCTCGGACAGGAATGAACACTGAAGCTTTCTTT. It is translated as CATSPRTGMNTEAFF. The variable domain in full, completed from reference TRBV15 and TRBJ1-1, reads DAMVIQNPRYQVTQFGKPVTLSCSQTLNHNVMYWYQQKSSQAPKLLFHYYDKDFNNEADTPDNFQSRRPNTSFCFLDIRSPGLGDTAMYLCATSPRTGMNTEAFFGQGTRLTVV.

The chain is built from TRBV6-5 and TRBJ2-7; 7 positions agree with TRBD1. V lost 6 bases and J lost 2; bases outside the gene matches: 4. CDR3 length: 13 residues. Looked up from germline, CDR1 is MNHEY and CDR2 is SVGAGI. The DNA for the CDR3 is TGTGCCAGCAGCCGGGACAGTACCTACGAGCAGTACTTC. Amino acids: CASSRDSTYEQYF.

The CDR3 DNA reads as TGCAGCGTCGGGGGTAATTTCTACGAGCAGTACTTC. Translating it yields CSVGGNFYEQYF. The V gene is TRBV29-1, the J gene TRBJ2-7; a weak D match, TRBD2 (6 bases). Per germline, CDR1 SQVTM and CDR2 ANQGSEA. The CDR3 spans 12 residues. Trimming cost V 6 bases and J 3 bases, with 12 bases left between them.

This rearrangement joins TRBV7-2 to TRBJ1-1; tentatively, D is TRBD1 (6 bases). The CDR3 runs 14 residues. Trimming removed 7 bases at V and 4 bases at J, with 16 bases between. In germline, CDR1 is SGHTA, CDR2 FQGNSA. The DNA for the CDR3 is TGTGCCAGCACCTTTATTGCAGGGGCCACTGAAGCTTTCTTT. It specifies CASTFIAGATEAFF. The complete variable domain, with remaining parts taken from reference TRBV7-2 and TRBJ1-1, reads GAGVSQSPSNKVTEKGKDVELRCDPISGHTALYWYRQSLGQGLEFLIYFQGNSAPDKSGLPSDRFSAERTGGSVSTLTIQRTQQEDSAVYLCASTFIAGATEAFFGQGTRLTVV.

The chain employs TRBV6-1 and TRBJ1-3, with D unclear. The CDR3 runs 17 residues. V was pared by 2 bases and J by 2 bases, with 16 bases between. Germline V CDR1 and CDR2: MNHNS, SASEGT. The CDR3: CASSEKLRGQAGNTIYF. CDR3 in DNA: TGTGCCAGCAGTGAAAAGTTGCGCGGGCAGGCTGGAAACACCATATATTTT.

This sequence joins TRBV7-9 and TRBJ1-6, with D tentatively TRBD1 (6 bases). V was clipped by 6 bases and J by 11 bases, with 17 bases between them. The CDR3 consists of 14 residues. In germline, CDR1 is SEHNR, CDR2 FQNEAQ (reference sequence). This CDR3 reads CASSSTGFWAPLHF. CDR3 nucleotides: TGTGCCAGCAGTTCGACAGGTTTTTGGGCACCCCTCCACTTT.

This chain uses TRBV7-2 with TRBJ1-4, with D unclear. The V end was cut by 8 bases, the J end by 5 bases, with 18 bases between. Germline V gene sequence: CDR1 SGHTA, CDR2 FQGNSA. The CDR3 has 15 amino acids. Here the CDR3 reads CASRPDGLGNEKLFF. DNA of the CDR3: TGTGCCAGCCGTCCTGATGGGCTTGGAAATGAAAAACTGTTTTTT.

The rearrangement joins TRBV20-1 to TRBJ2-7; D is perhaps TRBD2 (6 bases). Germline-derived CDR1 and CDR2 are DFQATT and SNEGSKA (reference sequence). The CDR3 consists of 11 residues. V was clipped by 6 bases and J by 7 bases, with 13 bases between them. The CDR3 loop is CSAVGLDEQYF. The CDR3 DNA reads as TGCAGTGCCGTGGGACTCGATGAGCAGTACTTC.

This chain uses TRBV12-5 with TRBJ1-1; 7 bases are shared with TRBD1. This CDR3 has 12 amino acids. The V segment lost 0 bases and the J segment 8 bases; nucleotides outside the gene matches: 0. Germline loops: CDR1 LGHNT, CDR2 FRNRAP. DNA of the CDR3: TGTGCTAGTGGTTTGGTGGGACAGGAAGCTTTCTTT. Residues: CASGLVGQEAFF.

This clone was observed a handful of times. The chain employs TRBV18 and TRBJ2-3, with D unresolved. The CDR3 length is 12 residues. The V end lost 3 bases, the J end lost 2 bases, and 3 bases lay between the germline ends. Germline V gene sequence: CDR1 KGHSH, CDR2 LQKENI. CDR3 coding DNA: TGTGCCAGCTCACCCATCACAGATACGCAGTATTTT. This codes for CASSPITDTQYF.

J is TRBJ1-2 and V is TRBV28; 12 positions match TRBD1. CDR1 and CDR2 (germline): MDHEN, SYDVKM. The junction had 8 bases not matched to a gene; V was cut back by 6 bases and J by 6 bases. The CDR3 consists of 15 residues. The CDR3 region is CASRPGTGGIHGYTF. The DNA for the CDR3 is TGTGCCAGCAGACCCGGGACAGGGGGCATCCATGGCTACACCTTC.

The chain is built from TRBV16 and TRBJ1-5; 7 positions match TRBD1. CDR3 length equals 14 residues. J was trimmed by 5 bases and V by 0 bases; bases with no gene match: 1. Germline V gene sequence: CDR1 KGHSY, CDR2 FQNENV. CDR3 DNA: TGTGCCAGCAGCCAATCAGGGGGCGATCAGCCCCAGCATTTT. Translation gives CASSQSGGDQPQHF.

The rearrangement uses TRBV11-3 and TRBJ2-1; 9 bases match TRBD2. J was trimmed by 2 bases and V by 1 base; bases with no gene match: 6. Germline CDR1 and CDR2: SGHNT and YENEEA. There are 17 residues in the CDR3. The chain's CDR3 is CASSLGGGASTYNEQFF. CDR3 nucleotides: TGTGCCAGCAGCTTAGGCGGGGGGGCCTCTACCTACAATGAGCAGTTCTTC.

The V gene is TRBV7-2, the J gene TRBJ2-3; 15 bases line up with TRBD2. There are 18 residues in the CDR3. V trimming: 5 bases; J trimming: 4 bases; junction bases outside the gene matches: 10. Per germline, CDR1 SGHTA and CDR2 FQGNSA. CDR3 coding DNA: TGTGCCAGCAGCCTCGGAGGGACTAGCGGGGGGCTAGCAGATACGCAGTATTTT. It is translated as CASSLGGTSGGLADTQYF.

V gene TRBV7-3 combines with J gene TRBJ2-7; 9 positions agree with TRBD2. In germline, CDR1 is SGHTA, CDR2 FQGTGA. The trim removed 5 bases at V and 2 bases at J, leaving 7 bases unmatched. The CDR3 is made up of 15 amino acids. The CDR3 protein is CASSARGGGAYEQYF. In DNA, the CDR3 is TGTGCCAGCAGCGCGCGGGGGGGCGGCGCCTACGAGCAGTACTTC.

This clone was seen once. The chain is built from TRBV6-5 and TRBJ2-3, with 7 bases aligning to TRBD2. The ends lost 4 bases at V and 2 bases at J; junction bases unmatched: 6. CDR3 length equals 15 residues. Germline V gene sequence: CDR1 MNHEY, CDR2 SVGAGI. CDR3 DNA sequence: TGTGCCAGCAGTTTGGGGGGGACTACCACAGATACGCAGTATTTT. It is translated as CASSLGGTTTDTQYF.

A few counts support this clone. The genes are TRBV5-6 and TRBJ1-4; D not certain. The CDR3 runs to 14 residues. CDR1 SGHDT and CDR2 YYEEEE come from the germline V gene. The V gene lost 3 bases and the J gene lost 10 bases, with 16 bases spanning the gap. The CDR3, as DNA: TGTGCCAGCAGCTCGACCCGGCGAGAGCGAAAACTGTTTTTT. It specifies CASSSTRRERKLFF.